This T cell receptor (beta chain) was sequenced for a study of cytomegalovirus exposure and HLA in healthy donors. Study-wide findings and caveats: A later analysis associated some 16,000 TCR beta sequences with HLA alleles at a 0.05 false discovery rate.

13 Jbeta primers and 60 Vbeta primers were used for the PCR. The method was immunoSEQ multiplex PCR; TCRdb's version includes in-frame clones alone and lacks a portion of them. The sample records 90,000 to 95,000 clones, more than 70% being singletons. Germline V gene lookup returns CDR1 SGHAT and CDR2 FQNNGV. V shed 5 bases and J shed 0 bases, with 11 bases lying between them. CDR3 length: 15 amino acids. Comments on this clone: Its antigen is unknown.

Sampled while nominally healthy, donors likely had unrecorded immune exposures. The sequencing sample was made of PBMCs. The chain uses TRBV11-2 and TRBJ1-3; D uncertain. This TCR derives from a man aged 18 to 35 in good health and CMV-seronegative. As DNA, the CDR3 is TGTGCCAGCAGCCTCCCAGCGCTCTCTGGAAACACCATATATTTT. Translated, it gives CASSLPALSGNTIYF. The variable domain in full, with the rest retrieved from reference TRBV11-2 and TRBJ1-3, is EAGVAQSPRYKIIEKRQSVAFWCNPISGHATLYWYQQILGQGPKLLIQFQNNGVVDDSQLPKDRFSAERLKGVDSTLKIQPAKLEDSAVYLCASSLPALSGNTIYFGEGSWLTVV.